A single T cell receptor beta chain is shown here with its context. Individuals aged 18 to 89 years were recruited from about two dozen US areas. Cohort placement rested on clinical history that participants reported themselves. The sample belongs to a study of blood T cell repertoires in COVID-19. At the level of the study: The analysed material was cDNA or gDNA that came from T cells, B-cell-depleted T cells, or PBMCs.

TCRdb keeps only in-frame clones here, not all; method: immunoSEQ multiplex PCR. The repertoire consists of around 150,000 clones, with more than 75% occurring once and the leading ten covering approximately 7%. This clonotype was obtained from a woman between 45 and 65 years old who had recovered from COVID-19. Material for sequencing was PBMCs or T cells enriched from blood (not recorded which).

The CDR3 coding sequence is TGCGCCAGCAGCTCGCTAGCGGGCACCGGGGAGCTGTTTTTT. It is translated as CASSSLAGTGELFF. The genes are TRBV5-1 and TRBJ2-2, with 8 bases aligning to TRBD2. The V and J ends lost 3 bases and 4 bases, in that order; junction bases with no gene match: 2. This CDR3 has 14 amino acids. The V gene's germline CDR1 is SGHRS and CDR2 YFSETQ.